Presented here are 5 T cell receptor beta chains from one specimen sequenced in a study of blood T cells in healthy people across ages (dated by TCRdb to 2014 to 2015). Receptors were amplified or captured by 5' RACE. The reads were generated on an Illumina HiSeq 2500. The second PCR ran for about 6 to 11 cycles and used a J-beta primer mix along with a sample-barcoded 5' primer. TCRdb itself trimmed the public reads at Q25 with fastp, ran MiXCR and retained productive beta chains. For every CDR3 protein sequence, its rows merge into one entry that carries the most common genes and DNA. In this sample the table shows some 640,000 distinct CDR3 sequences, under 30% of which occur a single time. Approximately 14% of the sample rests with the top ten. Material: blood. These receptors came from a woman over 75 in good health.

This clonotype occurred many times. The J gene is TRBJ1-2, the V gene TRBV3-1, with no clear D. The CDR3 has 12 amino acids. The V end was cut by 1 base, the J end by 3 bases, with 3 bases between. Germline assignment: CDR1 LGHDT and CDR2 YNNKEL (reference sequence). The CDR3 sequence is CASSQVYYGYTF. The CDR3 coding sequence is TGTGCCAGCAGCCAAGTGTACTATGGCTACACCTTC.

The V and J genes are TRBV20-1 and TRBJ1-6, with 9 bases matching TRBD1. The CDR3 is 20 amino acids. With 2 bases clipped from V and 0 bases from J, the junction kept 14 bases outside the gene matches. Germline CDR1 reads DFQATT; CDR2 reads SNEGSKA (reference sequence). This CDR3 is CSARLIGTGKIGSYNSPLHF. The CDR3 DNA reads as TGCAGTGCTAGATTAATTGGGACAGGGAAAATTGGCTCCTATAATTCACCCCTCCACTTT.

This clonotype was counted only a few times. The chain carries TRBV2 and TRBJ2-2; 7 nucleotides agree with TRBD1. J gave up 2 bases and V 9 bases, and 9 bases lay outside the gene matches. Germline CDR1 reads SNHLY; CDR2 reads FYNNEI. CDR3 length: 15 residues. The CDR3 DNA is TGTGCCAGTCGACTACAGGGGATCAACACCGGGGAGCTGTTTTTT. This translates into CASRLQGINTGELFF.

In its sample, this clonotype was seen a few times. The chain employs TRBV27 and TRBJ2-7; the D gene is possibly TRBD1 (6 bases). With 6 bases removed from V and 0 bases from J, the gap between germline ends came to 18 bases. The germline V gene has CDR1 MNHEY and CDR2 SMNVEV (reference sequence). The length of the CDR3 is 16 residues. The CDR3 DNA reads TGTGCCAGCAGCCATTCTAAAACAGGGTCCTCCTACGAGCAGTACTTC. Translating it yields CASSHSKTGSSYEQYF.

This clonotype was counted at least ten times. The rearrangement links TRBV4-3 to TRBJ2-3, with 11 bases that match TRBD2. With 0 bases clipped from V and 4 bases from J, the junction kept 6 bases outside the gene matches. The CDR3 runs to 17 residues. CDR1 is LGHNA, CDR2 YSLEER, per germline. The CDR3 sequence: CASSQDRLAGGADTQYF. The CDR3 nucleotides are TGCGCCAGCAGCCAAGATAGGCTAGCGGGGGGAGCAGATACGCAGTATTTT.